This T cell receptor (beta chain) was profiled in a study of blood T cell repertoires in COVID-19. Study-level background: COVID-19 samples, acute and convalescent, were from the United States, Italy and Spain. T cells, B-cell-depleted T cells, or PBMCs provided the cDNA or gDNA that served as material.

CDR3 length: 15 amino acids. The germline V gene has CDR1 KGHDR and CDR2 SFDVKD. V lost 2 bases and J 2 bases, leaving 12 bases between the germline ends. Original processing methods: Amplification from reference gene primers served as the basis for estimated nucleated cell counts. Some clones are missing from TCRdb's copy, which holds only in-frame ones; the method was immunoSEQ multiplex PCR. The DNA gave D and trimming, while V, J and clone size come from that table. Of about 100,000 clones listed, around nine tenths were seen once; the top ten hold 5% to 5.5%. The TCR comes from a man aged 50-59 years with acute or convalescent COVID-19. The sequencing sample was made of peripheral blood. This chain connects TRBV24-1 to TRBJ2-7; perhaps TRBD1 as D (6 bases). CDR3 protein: CATSDSAGTTYEQYF. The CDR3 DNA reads TGTGCCACCAGTGATTCCGCCGGGACAACCTACGAGCAGTACTTC.